A single sample is the source of the 28 T cell receptor beta chains below, sequenced in a study of CD8+ T cells in alopecia areata. As for treatment: oral pan-JAK inhibitor, 5-10 mg twice daily. In each case, RNA was isolated and then reverse transcribed into cDNA as the sequencing template. Libraries were prepared by immunoSEQ multiplex PCR; TCRdb keeps only in-frame clonotypes and omits some of them. The repertoire consists of about 160,000 clones, with under 70% occurring once and the leading ten covering more than 0.7%. The source was CD4+ T cells sorted from blood, collected at week 4, from a patient treated with tofacitinib. The receptors were gathered from a human donor with alopecia areata.

The chain couples TRBV6-1 to TRBJ2-3, with D uncertain. V was shortened by 4 bases and J by 2 bases, with 4 bases between the two germline ends. The CDR3 extends over 12 amino acids. Germline CDR1 MNHNS, CDR2 SASEGT. CDR3 residues: CASSVDTDTQYF. CDR3 sequence (DNA): TGTGCCAGCAGTGTGGACACAGATACGCAGTATTTT.

This chain links TRBV30 with TRBJ2-7, with 8 nucleotides matching TRBD1. The germline gives CDR1 GTSNPN, CDR2 SVGIG (reference sequence). Trimming cost V 0 bases and J 3 bases; bases outside gene matches: 7. The CDR3 sequence is 15 residues long. CDR3 amino acids: CAWSVPGQGYYEQYF. The CDR3 DNA follows: TGTGCCTGGAGTGTACCCGGACAGGGATACTACGAGCAGTACTTC.

The chain has TRBV30 and TRBJ1-2; D is possibly TRBD1 (6 bases). Trimming pared 0 bases from V and 7 bases from J, leaving 12 bases between. Looked up from germline, CDR1 is GTSNPN and CDR2 is SVGIG (reference sequence). The CDR3 extends over 13 amino acids. In DNA, the CDR3 is TGTGCCTGGAGTGTTAGGGGGGGCCTTGGCTACACCTTC. Protein product: CAWSVRGGLGYTF.

The J gene is TRBJ2-4, the V gene TRBV11-2; D is unclear. V lost 5 bases and J 0 bases, leaving 11 bases between the germline ends. The CDR3 is made up of 15 amino acids. The germline gives CDR1 SGHAT, CDR2 FQNNGV. The CDR3 here is CASSPWTVAKNIQYF. The DNA for the CDR3 is TGTGCCAGCAGCCCCTGGACGGTAGCCAAAAACATTCAGTACTTC.

The V gene is TRBV29-1, the J gene TRBJ2-3, with D tentatively TRBD2 (5 bases). The CDR3 is 13 amino acids. Per the germline V gene, CDR1 is SQVTM and CDR2 is ANQGSEA. V was pared by 8 bases and J by 2 bases, with 14 bases between. In DNA, the CDR3 is TGCAGCACCGGGGAGACGGTCACAGATACGCAGTATTTT. This encodes CSTGETVTDTQYF.

This clone has just one count. Other DNA sequences in this specimen translate into the identical CDR3. The J gene is TRBJ1-1, the V gene TRBV30; D gene unclear. Trimming cost V 0 bases and J 0 bases, with 8 bases left between them. CDR3 length: 14 amino acids. From germline, CDR1 is GTSNPN and CDR2 SVGIG (reference sequence). Written as DNA, the CDR3 is TGTGCCTGGAGTGTCGGAGGTTTGAACACTGAAGCTTTCTTT. It is translated as CAWSVGGLNTEAFF.

The rearrangement joins TRBV6-6 to TRBJ2-7; TRBD2 matches at 10 bases. V gave up 5 bases and J gave up 2 bases; unmatched junction bases: 6. This CDR3 is 15 amino acids long. Germline loops: CDR1 MNHNY, CDR2 SVGAGI (reference sequence). The CDR3 DNA is TGTGCCAGCAGTAACCCTAGCGGGGGTACCTACGAGCAGTACTTC. This encodes CASSNPSGGTYEQYF.

Here the CDR3 reads CAWSVRTVDNSPLHF. The CDR3 DNA follows: TGTGCCTGGAGTGTACGAACAGTAGATAATTCACCCCTCCACTTT. This rearrangement joins TRBV30 to TRBJ1-6; D not resolved. The CDR3 extends over 15 amino acids. Per germline, CDR1 GTSNPN and CDR2 SVGIG (reference sequence). Trimming stripped 0 bases from V and 5 bases from J, with 11 bases between.

This chain uses TRBV4-2 with TRBJ2-5; 9 bases align to TRBD2. The CDR3 runs to 17 residues. Germline assignment: CDR1 LGHNA and CDR2 YNFKEQ. The V gene end was trimmed by 4 bases and the J gene end by 1 base; junction bases not matched to a gene: 10. This CDR3 reads CASSPSLGRGGQETQYF. The CDR3 nucleotides are TGTGCCAGCAGCCCGAGTCTAGGGCGGGGGGGCCAAGAGACCCAGTACTTC.

The chain uses TRBV29-1 and TRBJ1-5; a possible D gene is TRBD1 (5 bases). This CDR3 has 12 amino acids. V was cut by 5 bases and J by 4 bases, with 9 bases left in between. CDR1 SQVTM and CDR2 ANQGSEA come from the germline V gene. CDR3 bases: TGCAGCGTTCAGGAGGGGAATCAGCCCCAGCATTTT. Translation gives CSVQEGNQPQHF.

Concerning this clone: At one end the junction does not follow the germline gene, possibly because of a read error. The chain links TRBV7-2 to TRBJ1-1; D gene unclear. Germline CDR1 is SGHTA and CDR2 is FQGNSA. CDR3 length: 15 residues. The CDR3 nucleotides are TGCGCCAGCAGCCAAGCAGCTAGCAGTTTTGCTGAAGCTTTCTTT. Encoded protein: CASSQAASSFAEAFF.

V is TRBV30 and J is TRBJ1-3; D remains unclear. Trimming left V 8 bases short and J 0 bases short, with 11 bases between. Per germline, CDR1 GTSNPN and CDR2 SVGIG (reference sequence). The CDR3 is made up of 13 amino acids. The CDR3 spells CAQEQYSGNTIYF. The CDR3 coding sequence is TGTGCCCAGGAGCAATACTCTGGAAACACCATATATTTT.

The chain combines TRBV29-1 with TRBJ2-1; 11 nucleotides match TRBD1. CDR1 and CDR2 (germline): SQVTM, ANQGSEA. The CDR3 consists of 15 residues. V lost 6 bases to trimming and J lost 6 bases; unmatched junction nucleotides: 10. CDR3 residues: CSVRVGTGGSNEQFF. As DNA, the CDR3 is TGCAGCGTGAGAGTGGGGACAGGGGGAAGCAATGAGCAGTTCTTC.

The rearrangement uses TRBV25-1 and TRBJ1-4; maybe TRBD1 (6 bases). CDR1 and CDR2 from the germline V gene are MGHDK and SYGVNS. Trimming took 3 bases from V and 8 from J, leaving 16 bases between them. CDR3 length equals 15 residues. The CDR3 DNA is TGTGCCAGCAGTGATCCGCCTCGGGGGGGCGAAAAACTGTTTTTT. Protein sequence: CASSDPPRGGEKLFF.

This clone has just a few counts. The rearrangement uses TRBV11-2 and TRBJ2-2, with 7 bases identical to TRBD2. V was pared by 3 bases and J by 6 bases, with 7 bases of the junction left unmatched. CDR3 length equals 15 residues. Germline CDR1 SGHAT, CDR2 FQNNGV. The chain's CDR3 is CASSFGSGVSGELFF. Written as DNA, the CDR3 is TGTGCCAGCAGCTTTGGGAGCGGGGTATCCGGGGAGCTGTTTTTT.

The J gene is TRBJ1-2, the V gene TRBV30; a possible D gene is TRBD1 (6 bases). The V end lost 3 bases, the J end lost 4 bases, and 15 bases lay between the germline ends. Germline assignment: CDR1 GTSNPN and CDR2 SVGIG (reference sequence). The CDR3 has 14 amino acids. Here the CDR3 reads CAWSPDRTVYGYTF. The CDR3 DNA reads as TGTGCCTGGAGCCCAGACAGGACCGTCTATGGCTACACCTTC.

The chain carries TRBV30 and TRBJ1-5; weak D call: TRBD1 (5 bases). The CDR3 covers 13 residues. Germline V lookup: CDR1 GTSNPN, CDR2 SVGIG (reference sequence). V gave up 7 bases and J gave up 1 base, with 11 bases separating them. The CDR3 is CALGVDSNQPQHF. The CDR3 region has the DNA TGTGCCTTGGGGGTCGACAGCAATCAGCCCCAGCATTTT.

CDR3 sequence reads: CASSFYPGTDTQYF. CDR3 sequence (DNA): TGTGCCAGCAGTTTTTATCCAGGCACAGATACGCAGTATTTT. The chain joins TRBV27 to TRBJ2-3; D gene uncertain. Trimming removed 3 bases at V and 1 base at J, with 8 bases between. The CDR3 runs 14 residues. The germline CDR1 and CDR2 sequences are MNHEY and SMNVEV (reference sequence).

The V gene is TRBV15, the J gene TRBJ2-5; D gene uncertain. The CDR3 has 12 amino acids. Germline V gene data show CDR1 as LNHNV and CDR2 as YYDKDF (reference sequence). Trimming stripped 0 bases from V and 5 bases from J, with 4 bases between. The CDR3 sequence: CATSRDFETQYF. In DNA form, the CDR3 reads TGTGCCACCAGCAGAGATTTCGAGACCCAGTACTTC.

V and J are TRBV2 and TRBJ2-3; 8 bases map to TRBD1. This CDR3 has 15 amino acids. CDR1 is SNHLY, CDR2 FYNNEI, per germline. Unmatched junction bases numbered 6, after V lost 6 bases and J lost 1 base. The CDR3 DNA reads as TGTGCCAGCAGCGCAGGGACAGGACGCACAGATACGCAGTATTTT. It codes for CASSAGTGRTDTQYF.

Written as DNA, the CDR3 is TGTGCCAGCAGAGATGACAGGGATTCACCCCTCCACTTT. It translates to CASRDDRDSPLHF. This sequence joins TRBV27 and TRBJ1-6, with 7 positions matching TRBD1. Looked up from germline, CDR1 is MNHEY and CDR2 is SMNVEV (reference sequence). This CDR3 contains 13 residues. Unmatched junction bases numbered 4, after V lost 6 bases and J lost 8 bases.

The CDR3 protein is CASSQRGGGNTGELFF. CDR3 nucleotides: TGTGCCAGCAGCCAACGGGGAGGGGGGAACACCGGGGAGCTGTTTTTT. The chain carries TRBV4-2 and TRBJ2-2, with D tentatively TRBD2 (7 bases). Trimming left V 2 bases short and J 1 base short, with 11 bases between. The CDR3 is 16 amino acids. From germline, CDR1 is LGHNA and CDR2 YNFKEQ.

The V and J genes are TRBV11-2 and TRBJ2-1; TRBD1 matches at 10 bases. CDR1 SGHAT and CDR2 FQNNGV come from the germline V gene. This CDR3 region has 14 residues. With V trimmed by 8 bases and J by 4 bases, 5 bases remained unmatched. The CDR3 DNA sequence: TGTGCCAGCCTCAGGGACAGGGGATACAATGAGCAGTTCTTC. The encoded protein is CASLRDRGYNEQFF.

This clone occurred a few times. The sample has other DNA sequences that encode this CDR3 too. The chain couples TRBV29-1 to TRBJ2-1, with TRBD1 matching 9 bases. This CDR3 spans 14 amino acids. Germline V gene data show CDR1 as SQVTM and CDR2 as ANQGSEA. V was pared by 4 bases and J by 0 bases, with 1 base of the junction left unmatched. In DNA form, the CDR3 reads TGCAGCGTTGGGGGACAGGGCTCCTACAATGAGCAGTTCTTC. This sequence encodes CSVGGQGSYNEQFF.

The rearrangement links TRBV6-5 to TRBJ2-5; TRBD2 matches 7 bases. This CDR3 spans 14 amino acids. V lost 5 bases and J lost 5; bases outside the gene matches: 8. Germline V gene lookup returns CDR1 MNHEY and CDR2 SVGAGI. CDR3 DNA: TGTGCCAGCAGTCCGTGGGGGGGAGGGGAGACCCAGTACTTC. Amino acid sequence: CASSPWGGGETQYF.

The chain couples TRBV30 to TRBJ2-7; D is possibly TRBD1 (5 bases). CDR1 is GTSNPN and CDR2 is SVGIG in the germline V gene (reference sequence). Trimming took 2 bases from V and 3 from J, leaving 11 bases between them. This CDR3 comprises 13 residues. CDR3 region: CAWSTGQGYEQYF. Written as DNA, the CDR3 is TGTGCCTGGAGTACGGGTCAGGGCTACGAGCAGTACTTC. Full variable domain (missing parts from reference TRBV30 and TRBJ2-7): SQTIHQWPATLVQPVGSPLSLECTVEGTSNPNLYWYRQAAGRGLQLLFYSVGIGQISSEVPQNLSASRPQDRQFILSSKKLLLSDSGFYLCAWSTGQGYEQYFGPGTRLTVT.

The chain couples TRBV18 to TRBJ2-7; D may be TRBD1 (6 bases). Germline CDR1 is KGHSH and CDR2 is LQKENI. Trimming cost V 5 bases and J 1 base, with 12 bases left between them. This CDR3 contains 14 residues. The CDR3 sequence: CASSTRQDSYEQYF. In DNA form, the CDR3 reads TGTGCCAGCTCAACTCGACAGGATTCCTACGAGCAGTACTTC. The full variable domain, in which reference TRBV18 and TRBJ2-7 provide the parts outside the CDR3, is NAGVMQNPRHLVRRRGQEARLRCSPMKGHSHVYWYRQLPEEGLKFMVYLQKENIIDESGMPKERFSAEFPKEGPSILRIQQVVRGDSAAYFCASSTRQDSYEQYFGPGTRLTVT.

Points on this clone: The same CDR3 arises from other DNA sequences in this sample as well. V and J are TRBV29-1 and TRBJ1-2; a possible D gene is TRBD1 (5 bases). Trimming pared 0 bases from V and 7 bases from J, leaving 6 bases between. The CDR3 is made up of 11 amino acids. The V gene's germline CDR1 is SQVTM and CDR2 ANQGSEA. The CDR3 spells CSVEDRGGYTF. In nucleotides, the CDR3 is TGCAGCGTTGAAGATAGGGGTGGCTACACCTTC.